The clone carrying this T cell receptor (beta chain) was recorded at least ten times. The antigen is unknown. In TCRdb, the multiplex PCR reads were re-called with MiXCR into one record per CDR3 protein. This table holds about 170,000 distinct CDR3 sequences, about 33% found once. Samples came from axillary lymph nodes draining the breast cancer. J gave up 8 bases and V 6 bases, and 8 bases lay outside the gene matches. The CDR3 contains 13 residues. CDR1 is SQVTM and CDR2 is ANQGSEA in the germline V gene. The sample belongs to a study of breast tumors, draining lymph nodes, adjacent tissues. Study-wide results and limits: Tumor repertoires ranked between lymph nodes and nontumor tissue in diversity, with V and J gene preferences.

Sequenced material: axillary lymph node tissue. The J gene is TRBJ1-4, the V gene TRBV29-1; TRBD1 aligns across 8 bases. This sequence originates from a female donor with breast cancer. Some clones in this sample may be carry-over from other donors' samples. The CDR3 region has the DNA TGCAGCGTCGCGGACAGGGTCGGCGAAAAACTGTTTTTT. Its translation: CSVADRVGEKLFF.